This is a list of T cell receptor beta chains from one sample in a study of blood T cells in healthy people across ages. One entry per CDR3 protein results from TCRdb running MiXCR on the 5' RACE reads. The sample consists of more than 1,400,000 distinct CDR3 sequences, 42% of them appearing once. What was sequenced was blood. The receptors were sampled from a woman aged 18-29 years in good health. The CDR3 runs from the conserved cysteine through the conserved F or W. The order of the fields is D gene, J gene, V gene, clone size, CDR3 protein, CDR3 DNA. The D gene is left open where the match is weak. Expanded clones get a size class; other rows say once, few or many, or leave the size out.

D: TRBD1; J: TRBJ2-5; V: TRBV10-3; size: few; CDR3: CATLGTGGSQETQYF; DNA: TGTGCCACCCTAGGGACAGGGGGCTCCCAAGAGACCCAGTACTTC
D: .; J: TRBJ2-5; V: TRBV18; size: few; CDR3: CASSPQRRVETQYF; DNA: TGTGCCAGCTCACCACAAAGACGTGTCGAGACCCAGTACTTC
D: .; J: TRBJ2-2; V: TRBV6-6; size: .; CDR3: CASSYLQGSGELFF; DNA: TGTGCCAGCAGTTACCTACAGGGCTCCGGGGAGCTGTTTTTT
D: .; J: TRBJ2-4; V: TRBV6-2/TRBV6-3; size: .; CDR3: CASSPPPPVAKNIQYF; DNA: TGTGCCAGCAGCCCGCCGCCCCCGGTAGCCAAAAACATTCAGTACTTC
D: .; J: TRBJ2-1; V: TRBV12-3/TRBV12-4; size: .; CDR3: CASSPPGRTSSYNEQFF; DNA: TGTGCCAGCAGTCCGCCCGGTAGGACGAGCTCCTACAATGAGCAGTTCTTC
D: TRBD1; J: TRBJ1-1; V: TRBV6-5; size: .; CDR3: CASSYSAGQGATEAFF; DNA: TGTGCCAGCAGTTACTCCGCTGGACAGGGGGCCACTGAAGCTTTCTTT
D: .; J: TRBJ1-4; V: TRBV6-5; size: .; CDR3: CASSPFWPVREKLFF; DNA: TGTGCCAGCAGCCCCTTCTGGCCTGTACGTGAAAAACTGTTTTTT
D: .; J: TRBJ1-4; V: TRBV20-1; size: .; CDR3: CSARDLATNEKLFF; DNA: TGCAGTGCTAGAGATTTGGCAACTAATGAAAAACTGTTTTTT
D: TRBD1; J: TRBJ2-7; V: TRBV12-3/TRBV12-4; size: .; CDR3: CVSSSQGNTYEQYF; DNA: TGTGTCAGCAGCTCACAGGGGAACACCTACGAGCAGTACTTC
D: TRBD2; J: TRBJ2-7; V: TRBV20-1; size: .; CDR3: CSASGGSYNEQYF; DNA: TGCAGTGCATCGGGCGGGAGCTACAATGAGCAGTACTTC
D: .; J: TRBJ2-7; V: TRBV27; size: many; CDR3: CATSRGRFSYEQYF; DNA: TGTGCCACCTCCCGGGGCCGATTCTCCTACGAGCAGTACTTC
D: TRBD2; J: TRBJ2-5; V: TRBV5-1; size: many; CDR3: CASSDSGLAETQYF; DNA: TGCGCCAGCAGCGATTCCGGACTAGCGGAGACCCAGTACTTC
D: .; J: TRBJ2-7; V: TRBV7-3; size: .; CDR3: CASSLPTRSTESSYEQYF; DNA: TGTGCCAGCAGCTTACCAACACGATCGACAGAAAGCTCCTACGAGCAGTACTTC
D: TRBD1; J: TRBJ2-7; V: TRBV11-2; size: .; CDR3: CASSSQTGGTYNEQYF; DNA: TGTGCCAGCAGCTCCCAGACAGGGGGGACCTACAATGAGCAGTACTTC
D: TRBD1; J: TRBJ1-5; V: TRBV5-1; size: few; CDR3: CASSLGQTGQGSANQPQHF; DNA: TGCGCCAGCAGCTTGGGCCAGACCGGACAGGGCTCGGCAAATCAGCCCCAGCATTTT
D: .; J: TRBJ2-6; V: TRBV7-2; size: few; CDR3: CASSKSAGTGANVLTF; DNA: TGTGCCAGCAGCAAAAGTGCGGGGACTGGGGCCAACGTCCTGACTTTC
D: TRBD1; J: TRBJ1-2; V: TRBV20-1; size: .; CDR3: CSARARDSLPNYGYTF; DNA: TGCAGTGCTAGAGCCCGGGACAGTCTTCCTAACTATGGCTACACCTTC
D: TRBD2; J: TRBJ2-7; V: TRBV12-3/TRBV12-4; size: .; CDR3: CASSFSGGAGIYEQYF; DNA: TGTGCCAGCAGTTTCTCTGGGGGAGCGGGGATTTACGAGCAGTACTTC
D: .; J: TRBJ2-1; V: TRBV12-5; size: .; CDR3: CASGLVVGISSYNEQFF; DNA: TGTGCTAGTGGTTTGGTAGTCGGCATCAGCTCCTACAATGAGCAGTTCTTC
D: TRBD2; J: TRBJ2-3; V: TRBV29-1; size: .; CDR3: CSVTESGLAGSLTDTQYF; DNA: TGCAGCGTCACAGAATCCGGACTAGCGGGATCCCTGACAGATACGCAGTATTTT
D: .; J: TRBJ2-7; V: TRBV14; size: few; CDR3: CASSQARFYEQYF; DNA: TGTGCCAGCAGCCAAGCGAGGTTCTACGAGCAGTACTTC
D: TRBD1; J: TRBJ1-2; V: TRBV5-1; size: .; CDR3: CASSFNPGQGGYTF; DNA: TGCGCCAGCAGCTTCAACCCGGGACAGGGGGGCTACACCTTC
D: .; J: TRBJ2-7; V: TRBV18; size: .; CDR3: CASSQGTVGRDEQYF; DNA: TGTGCCAGCTCACAAGGGACGGTTGGTCGGGACGAGCAGTACTTC
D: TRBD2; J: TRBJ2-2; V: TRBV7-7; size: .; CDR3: CASSRGLAQYTGELFF; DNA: TGTGCCAGCAGCCGCGGACTAGCCCAGTACACCGGGGAGCTGTTTTTT
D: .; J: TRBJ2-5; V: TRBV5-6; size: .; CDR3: CASSLRIGAEQETQYF; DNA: TGTGCCAGCAGCTTAAGAATCGGGGCAGAACAAGAGACCCAGTACTTC
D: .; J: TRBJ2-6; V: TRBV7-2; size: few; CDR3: CASSLVLFTGGANVLTF; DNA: TGTGCCAGCAGCTTAGTCCTGTTCACAGGAGGGGCCAACGTCCTGACTTTC
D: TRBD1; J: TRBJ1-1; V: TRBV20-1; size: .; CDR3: CSALTPGQGGSAFF; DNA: TGCAGTGCTCTCACACCGGGACAGGGGGGATCGGCTTTCTTT
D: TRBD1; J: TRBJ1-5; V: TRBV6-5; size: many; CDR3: CASRDRGTQPQHF; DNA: TGTGCCAGCAGGGACAGGGGGACTCAGCCCCAGCATTTT
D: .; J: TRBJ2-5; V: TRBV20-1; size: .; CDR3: CSAEGDYQETQYF; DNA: TGCAGTGCTGAGGGGGACTACCAAGAGACCCAGTACTTC
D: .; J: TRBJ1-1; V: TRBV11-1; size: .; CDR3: CASSLAGWQGDFQSASGTEAFF; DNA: TGTGCCAGCAGCTTAGCTGGGTGGCAGGGTGACTTCCAGTCGGCTTCGGGAACTGAAGCTTTCTTT
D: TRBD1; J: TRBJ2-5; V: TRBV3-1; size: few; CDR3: CASSQWGQPGETQYF; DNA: TGTGCCAGCAGCCAATGGGGACAGCCCGGAGAGACCCAGTACTTC
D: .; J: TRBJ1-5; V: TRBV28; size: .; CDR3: CASSPIDSLNQPQHF; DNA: TGTGCCAGCAGTCCTATCGACAGTCTCAATCAGCCCCAGCATTTT
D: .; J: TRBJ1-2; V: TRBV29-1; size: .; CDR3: CSVATGGLIGGYTF; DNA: TGCAGCGTGGCTACGGGGGGCTTGATAGGAGGCTACACCTTC
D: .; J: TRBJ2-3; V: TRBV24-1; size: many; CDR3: CATSDSRGTDTQYF; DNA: TGTGCCACCAGTGATTCCCGGGGGACGGATACGCAGTATTTT
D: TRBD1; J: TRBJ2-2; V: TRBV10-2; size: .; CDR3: CASSPGQTLKGELFF; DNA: TGCGCCAGCAGTCCGGGACAGACCCTCAAAGGGGAGCTGTTTTTT
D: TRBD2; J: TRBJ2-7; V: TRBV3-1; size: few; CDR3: CASSSYGTSGIEQYF; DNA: TGTGCCAGCAGTAGTTACGGGACTAGCGGTATCGAGCAGTACTTC
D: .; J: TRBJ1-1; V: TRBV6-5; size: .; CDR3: CASVSWESTEAFF; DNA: TGTGCCAGCGTTTCTTGGGAGTCCACTGAAGCTTTCTTT
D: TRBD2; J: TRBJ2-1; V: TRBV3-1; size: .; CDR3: CASRNSGGYYNEQFF; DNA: TGTGCCAGCAGGAATAGCGGGGGTTACTACAATGAGCAGTTCTTC
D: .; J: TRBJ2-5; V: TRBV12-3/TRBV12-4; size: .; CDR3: CASSIEGEKTQYF; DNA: TGTGCCAGCAGCATAGAGGGGGAAAAGACCCAGTACTTC
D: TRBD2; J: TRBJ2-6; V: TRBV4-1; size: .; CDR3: CASSRTGTSSGANVLTF; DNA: TGCGCCAGCAGCCGTACCGGGACTAGCTCTGGGGCCAACGTCCTGACTTTC
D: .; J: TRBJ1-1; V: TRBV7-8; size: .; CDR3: CASSLEFRVGTEAFF; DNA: TGTGCCAGCAGCTTAGAGTTCAGGGTGGGCACTGAAGCTTTCTTT
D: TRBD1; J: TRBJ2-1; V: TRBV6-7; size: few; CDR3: CASSPRAGTGSYNEQFF; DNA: TGTGCCAGCAGTCCCCGAGCCGGGACAGGGTCCTACAATGAGCAGTTCTTC
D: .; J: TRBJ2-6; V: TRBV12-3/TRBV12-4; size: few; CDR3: CASSLVVIRTSGANVLTF; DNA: TGTGCCAGCAGTTTAGTCGTGATACGGACCTCTGGGGCCAACGTCCTGACTTTC
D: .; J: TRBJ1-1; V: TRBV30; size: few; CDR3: CAAEKGVNTEAFF; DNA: TGTGCCGCCGAAAAGGGGGTGAACACTGAAGCTTTCTTT
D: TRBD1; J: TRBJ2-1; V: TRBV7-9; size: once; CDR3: CASSLDRDYNEQFF; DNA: TGTGCCAGCAGCTTGGACAGGGATTACAATGAGCAGTTCTTC
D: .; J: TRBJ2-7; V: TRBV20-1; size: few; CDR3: CSARGVAVVYEQYF; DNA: TGCAGTGCTAGAGGGGTAGCGGTAGTCTACGAGCAGTACTTC
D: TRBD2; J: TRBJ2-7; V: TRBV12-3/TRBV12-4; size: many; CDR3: CASTREGVNEQYF; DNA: TGTGCCAGCACCCGGGAGGGTGTAAACGAGCAGTACTTC
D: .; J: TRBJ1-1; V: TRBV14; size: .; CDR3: CASSRPGYEAFF; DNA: TGTGCCAGCAGTAGGCCAGGTTATGAAGCTTTCTTT
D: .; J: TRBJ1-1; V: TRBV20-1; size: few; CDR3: CSASPKSRNTEAFF; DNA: TGCAGTGCTAGTCCCAAATCCCGGAACACTGAAGCTTTCTTT
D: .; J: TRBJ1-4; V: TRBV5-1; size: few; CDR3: CASSFGGIATNEKLFF; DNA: TGCGCCAGCAGCTTCGGTGGAATTGCAACTAATGAAAAACTGTTTTTT
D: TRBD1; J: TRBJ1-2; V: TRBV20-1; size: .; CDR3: CSATGQGAVDYGYTF; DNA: TGCAGTGCCACCGGACAGGGGGCTGTGGACTATGGCTACACCTTC
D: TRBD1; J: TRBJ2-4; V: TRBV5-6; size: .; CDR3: CASSWTGAKNIQYF; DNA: TGTGCCAGCAGCTGGACAGGGGCCAAAAACATTCAGTACTTC
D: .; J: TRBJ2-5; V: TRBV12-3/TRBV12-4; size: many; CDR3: CASSSVETQYF; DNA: TGTGCCAGCAGTTCCGTGGAGACCCAGTACTTC
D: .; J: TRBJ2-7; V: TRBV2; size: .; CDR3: CASMAQGLSEQYF; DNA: TGTGCCAGCATGGCTCAGGGGTTGAGCGAGCAGTACTTC